The 8 T cell receptor beta chains in this list originate from one sample, sequenced in a study of control samples from healthy donors and cancer patients. Measured with immunoSEQ multiplex PCR; TCRdb has only the in-frame clones, and not every one. Here the sample spans around 140,000 clones, 85% to 95% being singletons. The specimen was blood. These TCRs come from a man aged 40-49 years in good health.

This clone was seen many times. This chain joins TRBV19 and TRBJ2-2; 8 nucleotides line up with TRBD2. The CDR3 covers 15 residues. The V gene's germline CDR1 is LNHDA and CDR2 SQIVND (reference sequence). V gave up 1 base and J gave up 4 bases; unmatched junction bases: 2. The CDR3 sequence is CASSIAGGPTGELFF. In DNA form, the CDR3 reads TGTGCCAGTAGTATAGCGGGAGGGCCCACCGGGGAGCTGTTTTTT.

The chain carries TRBV6-4 and TRBJ2-5; 12 nucleotides align to TRBD2. The CDR3 extends over 19 amino acids. The V and J ends lost 0 bases and 3 bases, in that order; junction bases with no gene match: 11. Per germline, CDR1 MRHNA and CDR2 SNTAGT. The CDR3 coding sequence is TGTGCCAGCAGTGACTCGAATGGGACTAGCGGGCGACTTGAAGAGACCCAGTACTTC. It encodes CASSDSNGTSGRLEETQYF.

The V call is TRBV5-5, the J call TRBJ1-5, with 7 bases matching TRBD1. The CDR3 sequence is 16 residues long. Looked up from germline, CDR1 is SGHKS and CDR2 is YYEKEE (reference sequence). With V trimmed by 0 bases and J by 6 bases, 9 bases remained unmatched. CDR3: CASSLEYRGSGQPQHF. In DNA, the CDR3 is TGTGCCAGCAGCTTGGAATACAGGGGTTCAGGTCAGCCCCAGCATTTT.

Details on this clone: The identical CDR3 is also encoded by other nucleotide sequences in the sample. The V and J genes are TRBV5-1 and TRBJ2-7; weak D call: TRBD2 (6 bases). Germline CDR1 SGHRS, CDR2 YFSETQ. V lost 0 bases to trimming and J lost 2 bases, with 9 bases between them. The CDR3 spans 14 residues. CDR3 protein: CASSLVGGTYEQYF. The CDR3 coding sequence is TGCGCCAGCAGCTTGGTAGGCGGGACCTACGAGCAGTACTTC.

The chain joins TRBV7-2 to TRBJ2-1; D perhaps matches TRBD1 (6 bases). Germline CDR1 and CDR2: SGHTA and FQGNSA. CDR3 size: 18 residues. With 3 bases removed from V and 1 base from J, the gap between germline ends came to 19 bases. CDR3 coding DNA: TGTGCCAGCAGCTTTCCCCGGGGCAGGGGTGATTCCTACAATGAGCAGTTCTTC. Translation gives CASSFPRGRGDSYNEQFF.

The chain employs TRBV5-1 and TRBJ2-7, with a tentative D call TRBD2 (6 bases). The CDR3 is 12 residues long. The V gene's germline CDR1 is SGHRS and CDR2 YFSETQ. Trimming removed 2 bases at V and 7 bases at J, with 10 bases between. This CDR3 reads CASSLSSGEQYF. DNA for the CDR3: TGCGCCAGCAGCTTAAGTAGCGGAGAGCAGTACTTC.

The gene calls are TRBV18 and TRBJ1-2; the match to TRBD1 covers 8 bases. J gave up 7 bases and V 3 bases, and 7 bases lay outside the gene matches. Germline V gene sequence: CDR1 KGHSH, CDR2 LQKENI. This CDR3 contains 14 residues. The chain's CDR3 is CASSPEDRGFGYTF. CDR3 coding DNA: TGTGCCAGCTCACCGGAAGACAGGGGCTTTGGCTACACCTTC.

The chain is built from TRBV11-3 and TRBJ2-3, with unresolved D. Per germline, CDR1 SGHNT and CDR2 YENEEA. The CDR3 runs to 12 residues. V shed 0 bases and J shed 6 bases, with 4 bases lying between them. CDR3 protein: CASSLDTDTQYF. As DNA, the CDR3 is TGTGCCAGCAGCTTAGATACCGATACGCAGTATTTT.